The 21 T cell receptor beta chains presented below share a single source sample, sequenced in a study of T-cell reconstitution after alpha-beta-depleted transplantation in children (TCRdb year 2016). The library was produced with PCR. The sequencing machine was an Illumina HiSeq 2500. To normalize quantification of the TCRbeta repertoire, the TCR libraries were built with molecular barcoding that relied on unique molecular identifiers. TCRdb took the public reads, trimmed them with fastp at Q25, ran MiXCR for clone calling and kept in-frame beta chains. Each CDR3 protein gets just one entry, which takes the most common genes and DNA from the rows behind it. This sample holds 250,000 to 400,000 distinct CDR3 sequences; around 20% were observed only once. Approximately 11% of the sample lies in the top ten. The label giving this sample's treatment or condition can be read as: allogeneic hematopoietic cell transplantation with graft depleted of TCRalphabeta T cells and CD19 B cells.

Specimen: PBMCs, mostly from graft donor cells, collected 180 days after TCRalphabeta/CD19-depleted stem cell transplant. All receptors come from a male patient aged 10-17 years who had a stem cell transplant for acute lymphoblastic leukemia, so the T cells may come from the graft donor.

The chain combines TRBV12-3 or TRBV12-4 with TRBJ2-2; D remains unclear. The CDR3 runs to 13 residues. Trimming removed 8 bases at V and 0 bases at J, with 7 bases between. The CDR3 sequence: CASSDPNTGELFF. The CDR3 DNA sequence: TGTGCCAGCTCGGACCCGAACACCGGGGAGCTGTTTTTT.

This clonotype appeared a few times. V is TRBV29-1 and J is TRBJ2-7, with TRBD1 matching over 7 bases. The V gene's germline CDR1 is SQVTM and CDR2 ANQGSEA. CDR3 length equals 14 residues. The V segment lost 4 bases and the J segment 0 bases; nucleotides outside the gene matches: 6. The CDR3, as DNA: TGCAGCGTTGTAGGGACAGTATCCTCCTACGAGCAGTACTTC. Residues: CSVVGTVSSYEQYF.

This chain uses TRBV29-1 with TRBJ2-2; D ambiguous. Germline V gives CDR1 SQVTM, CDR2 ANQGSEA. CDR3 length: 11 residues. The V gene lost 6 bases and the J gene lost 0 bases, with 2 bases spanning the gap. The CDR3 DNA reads TGCAGCGTAGCGAACACCGGGGAGCTGTTTTTT. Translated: CSVANTGELFF.

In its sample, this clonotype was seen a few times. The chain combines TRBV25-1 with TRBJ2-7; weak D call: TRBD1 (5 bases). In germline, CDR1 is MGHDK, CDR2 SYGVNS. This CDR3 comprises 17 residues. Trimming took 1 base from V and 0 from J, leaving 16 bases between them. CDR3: CASSELGPQVSSYEQYF. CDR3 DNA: TGTGCCAGCAGTGAATTGGGGCCACAGGTGAGCTCCTACGAGCAGTACTTC.

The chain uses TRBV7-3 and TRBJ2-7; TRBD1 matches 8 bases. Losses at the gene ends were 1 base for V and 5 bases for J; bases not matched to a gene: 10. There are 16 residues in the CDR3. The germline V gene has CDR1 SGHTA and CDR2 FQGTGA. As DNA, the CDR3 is TGTGCCAGCAGCTTAAATTCAGAGGACAGGGTCGACGAGCAGTACTTC. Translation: CASSLNSEDRVDEQYF.

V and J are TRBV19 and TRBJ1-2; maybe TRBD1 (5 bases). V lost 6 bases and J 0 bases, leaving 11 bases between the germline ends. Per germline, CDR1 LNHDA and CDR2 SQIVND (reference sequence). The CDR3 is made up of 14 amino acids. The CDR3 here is CASSLTASNYGYTF. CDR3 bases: TGTGCCAGTAGCCTGACAGCATCTAACTATGGCTACACCTTC.

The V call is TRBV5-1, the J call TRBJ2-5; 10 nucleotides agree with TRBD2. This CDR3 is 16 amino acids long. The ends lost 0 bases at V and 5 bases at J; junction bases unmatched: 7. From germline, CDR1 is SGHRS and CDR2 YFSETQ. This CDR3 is CASSLAASGSTETQYF. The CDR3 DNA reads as TGCGCCAGCAGCTTGGCGGCTAGCGGGAGTACTGAGACCCAGTACTTC.

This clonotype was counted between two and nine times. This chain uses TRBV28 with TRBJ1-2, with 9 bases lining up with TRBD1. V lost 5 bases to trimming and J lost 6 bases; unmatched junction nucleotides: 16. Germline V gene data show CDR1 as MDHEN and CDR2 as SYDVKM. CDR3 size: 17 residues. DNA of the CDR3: TGTGCCAGCAGTCCCATCATTGGCACAGGGGGCTTACATGGCTACACCTTC. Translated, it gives CASSPIIGTGGLHGYTF.

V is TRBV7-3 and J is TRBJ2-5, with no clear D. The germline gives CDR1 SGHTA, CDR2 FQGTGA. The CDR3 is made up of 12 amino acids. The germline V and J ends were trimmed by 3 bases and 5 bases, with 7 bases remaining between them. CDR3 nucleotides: TGTGCCAGCAGCTTCGATGGGGAGACCCAGTACTTC. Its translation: CASSFDGETQYF.

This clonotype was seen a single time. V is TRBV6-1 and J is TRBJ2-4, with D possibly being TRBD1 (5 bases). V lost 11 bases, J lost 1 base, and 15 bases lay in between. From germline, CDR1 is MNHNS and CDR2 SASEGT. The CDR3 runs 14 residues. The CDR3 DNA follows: TGTGCCGGCGCAGGACCAGGGGCCAAAAACATTCAGTACTTC. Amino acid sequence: CAGAGPGAKNIQYF.

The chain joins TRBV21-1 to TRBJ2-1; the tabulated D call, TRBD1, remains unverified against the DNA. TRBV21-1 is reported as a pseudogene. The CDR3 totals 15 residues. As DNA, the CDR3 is TGTGCCAGCAGCGGACAGGGGAGCTCCTACAATGAGCAGTTCTTC. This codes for CASSGQGSSYNEQFF.

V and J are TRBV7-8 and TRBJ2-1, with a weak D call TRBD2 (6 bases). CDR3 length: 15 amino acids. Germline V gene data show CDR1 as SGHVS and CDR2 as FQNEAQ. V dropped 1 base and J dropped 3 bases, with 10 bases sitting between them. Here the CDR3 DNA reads TGTGCCAGCAGCTTAGGGCCCGGGGGCTACAATGAGCAGTTCTTC. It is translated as CASSLGPGGYNEQFF. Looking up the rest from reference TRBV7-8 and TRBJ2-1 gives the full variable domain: GAGVSQSPRYKVAKRGQDVALRCDPISGHVSLFWYQQALGQGPEFLTYFQNEAQLDKSGLPSDRFFAERPEGSVSTLKIQRTQQEDSAVYLCASSLGPGGYNEQFFGPGTRLTVL.

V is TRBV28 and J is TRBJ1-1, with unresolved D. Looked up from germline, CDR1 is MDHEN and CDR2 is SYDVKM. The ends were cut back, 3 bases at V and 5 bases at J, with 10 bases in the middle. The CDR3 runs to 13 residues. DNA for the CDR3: TGTGCCAGCAGTTTTGAGGGAAATACTGAAGCTTTCTTT. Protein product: CASSFEGNTEAFF.

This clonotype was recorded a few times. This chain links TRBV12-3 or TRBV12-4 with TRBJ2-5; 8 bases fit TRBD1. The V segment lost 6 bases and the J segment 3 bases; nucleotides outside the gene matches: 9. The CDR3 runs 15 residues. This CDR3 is CASSNKDRVEETQYF. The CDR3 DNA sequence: TGTGCCAGCAGCAACAAGGACAGGGTGGAAGAGACCCAGTACTTC.

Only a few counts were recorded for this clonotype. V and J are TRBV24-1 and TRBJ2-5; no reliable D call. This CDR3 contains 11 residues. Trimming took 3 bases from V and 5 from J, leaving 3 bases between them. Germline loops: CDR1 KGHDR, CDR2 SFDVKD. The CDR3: CATSDGETQYF. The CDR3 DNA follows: TGTGCCACCAGTGATGGGGAGACCCAGTACTTC.

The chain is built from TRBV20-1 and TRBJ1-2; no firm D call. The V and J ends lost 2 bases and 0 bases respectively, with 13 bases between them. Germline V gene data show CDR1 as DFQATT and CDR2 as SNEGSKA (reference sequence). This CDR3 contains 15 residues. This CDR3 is CSARRPFPANYGYTF. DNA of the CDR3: TGCAGTGCTAGAAGGCCCTTCCCGGCTAACTATGGCTACACCTTC.

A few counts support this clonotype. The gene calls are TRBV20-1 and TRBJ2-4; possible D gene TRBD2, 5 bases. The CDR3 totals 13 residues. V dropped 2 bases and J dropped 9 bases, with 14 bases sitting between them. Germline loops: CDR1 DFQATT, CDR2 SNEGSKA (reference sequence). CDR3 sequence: CSARQPTRGIQYF. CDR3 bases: TGCAGTGCTAGACAGCCTACACGGGGCATTCAGTACTTC.

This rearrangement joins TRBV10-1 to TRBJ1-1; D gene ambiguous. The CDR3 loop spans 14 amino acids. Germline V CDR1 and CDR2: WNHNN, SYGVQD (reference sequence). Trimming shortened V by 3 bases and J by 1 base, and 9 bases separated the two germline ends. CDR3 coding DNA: TGCGCCAGCAGTGATGGCGGGCAGAACACTGAAGCTTTCTTT. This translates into CASSDGGQNTEAFF.

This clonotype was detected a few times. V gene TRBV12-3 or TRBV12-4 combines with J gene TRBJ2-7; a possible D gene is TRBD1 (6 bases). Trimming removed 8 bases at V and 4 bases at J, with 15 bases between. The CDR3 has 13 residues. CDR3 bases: TGTGCCAGCGCTGGGGGCGAGGAGTACGAGCAGTACTTC. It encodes CASAGGEEYEQYF.

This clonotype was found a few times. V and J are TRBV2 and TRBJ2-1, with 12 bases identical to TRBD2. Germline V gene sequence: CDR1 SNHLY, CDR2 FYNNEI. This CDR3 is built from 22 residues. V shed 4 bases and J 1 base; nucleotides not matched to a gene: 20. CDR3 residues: CASSVNSLLRLGLAGSYNEQFF. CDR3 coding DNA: TGTGCCAGCAGTGTAAACTCCTTACTAAGACTAGGACTAGCGGGATCCTACAATGAGCAGTTCTTC. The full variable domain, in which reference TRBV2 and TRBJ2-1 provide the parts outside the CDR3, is EPEVTQTPSHQVTQMGQEVILRCVPISNHLYFYWYRQILGQKVEFLVSFYNNEISEKSEIFDDQFSVERPDGSNFTLKIRSTKLEDSAMYFCASSVNSLLRLGLAGSYNEQFFGPGTRLTVL.

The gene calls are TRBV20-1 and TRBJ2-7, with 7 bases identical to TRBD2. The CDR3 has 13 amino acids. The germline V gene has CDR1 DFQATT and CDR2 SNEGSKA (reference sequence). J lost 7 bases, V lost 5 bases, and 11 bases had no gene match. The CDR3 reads CSARGVGIQEQYF. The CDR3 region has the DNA TGCAGTGCTCGGGGGGTCGGGATTCAGGAGCAGTACTTC.